One and the same sample provided the 3 T cell receptor beta chains below, sequenced in a study of cytomegalovirus exposure and HLA in healthy donors. Both 60 Vbeta primers and 13 Jbeta primers went into the PCR. Sequencing used immunoSEQ multiplex PCR; TCRdb keeps in-frame clones, though not all of them. The table includes roughly 150,000 clones, approximately 88% detected once. Sequenced input: PBMCs. The receptors were gathered from a woman in her late teens or twenties in good health and CMV-seronegative.

The genes are TRBV30 and TRBJ2-2; weak D call: TRBD1 (5 bases). CDR3 length equals 17 residues. From germline, CDR1 is GTSNPN and CDR2 SVGIG (reference sequence). Trimming took off 0 bases at V and 1 base at J, with 15 bases between the two ends. CDR3 loop: CAWSVVGHRLNTGELFF. CDR3 bases: TGTGCCTGGAGTGTCGTTGGACACCGCTTGAACACCGGGGAGCTGTTTTTT.

The rearrangement links TRBV25-1 to TRBJ2-1; TRBD2 aligns across 11 bases. Germline V CDR1 and CDR2: MGHDK, SYGVNS. This CDR3 contains 16 residues. With 4 bases clipped from V and 2 bases from J, the junction kept 4 bases outside the gene matches. The CDR3 region has the DNA TGTGCCAGCAGTGCCCCGGGACTAGCGGCCTACAATGAGCAGTTCTTC. It codes for CASSAPGLAAYNEQFF.

V is TRBV19 and J is TRBJ1-5, with 8 bases lining up with TRBD1. Germline CDR1 is LNHDA and CDR2 is SQIVND (reference sequence). The CDR3 has 14 residues. V shed 6 bases, J shed 7 bases, and the junction held 8 bases outside the gene matches. As DNA, the CDR3 is TGTGCCAGTAGCGGGACAGGTTTTGGACAGCCCCAGCATTTT. Its translation: CASSGTGFGQPQHF.